Below are 4 T cell receptor beta chains sequenced from a single sample in a study of shared clonotypes between healthy human individuals. Repertoires were generated with immunoSEQ multiplex PCR, while TCRdb's copy carries only in-frame clones and drops some. The data contain about 2.1 million clones, more than 85% of them seen just once; the ten biggest clones take up about 1.5%. CD45RO-negative, CCR7-selected cells formed the naive CD8 fraction, which excluded terminally differentiated effector memory CD45RA+ cells. The sample comprised naive CD8+ T cells from PBMCs. These receptor sequences come from a young man in good health. Some clones in this sample may be carry-over from other donors' samples.

The CDR3 loop reads CASSTHGQYTQETQYF. Written as DNA, the CDR3 is TGTGCCAGCAGCACTCACGGACAGTATACTCAAGAGACCCAGTACTTC. This chain connects TRBV9 to TRBJ2-5, with D tentatively TRBD1 (6 bases). V was pared by 4 bases and J by 2 bases, with 18 bases between. The CDR3 spans 16 residues. CDR1 and CDR2 (germline): SGDLS, YYNGEE.

This rearrangement joins TRBV27 to TRBJ2-3, with TRBD2 matching over 7 bases. The junction had 7 bases not matched to a gene; V was cut back by 0 bases and J by 4 bases. The CDR3 runs 16 residues. Germline CDR1 MNHEY, CDR2 SMNVEV (reference sequence). Written as DNA, the CDR3 is TGTGCCAGCAGTTTATCGATCGGGGGGTACGCAGATACGCAGTATTTT. Its translation: CASSLSIGGYADTQYF.

CDR3 DNA sequence: TGTGCCAGCAGTGAAGTTGGCAATAATGAGCAGTTCTTC. It translates to CASSEVGNNEQFF. The chain has TRBV2 and TRBJ2-1; D is ambiguous. V lost 1 base, J lost 7 bases, and 8 bases lay in between. Germline V gene lookup returns CDR1 SNHLY and CDR2 FYNNEI. The CDR3 has 13 amino acids. Filled out from reference TRBV2 and TRBJ2-1, the complete variable domain reads EPEVTQTPSHQVTQMGQEVILRCVPISNHLYFYWYRQILGQKVEFLVSFYNNEISEKSEIFDDQFSVERPDGSNFTLKIRSTKLEDSAMYFCASSEVGNNEQFFGPGTRLTVL.

J is TRBJ2-5 and V is TRBV27, with TRBD1 as a possible D gene (6 bases). The CDR3 length is 16 residues. Between the trimmed V and J ends, which lost 3 bases and 1 base, there was a span of 15 bases. Germline loops: CDR1 MNHEY, CDR2 SMNVEV (reference sequence). CDR3: CASSFTGTQFQETQYF. DNA of the CDR3: TGTGCCAGCAGTTTCACCGGGACACAGTTCCAAGAGACCCAGTACTTC.